The 23 T cell receptor beta chains below were found in one sample sequenced in a study of CD8+ T cells in alopecia areata. Treatment here: oral pan-JAK inhibitor, 5-10 mg twice daily. TCR sequencing used cDNA made by reverse transcription of extracted RNA. Assay: immunoSEQ multiplex PCR; the TCRdb copy retains only in-frame clones and omits some. The data hold roughly 280,000 clones, with approximately 60% observed a single time. The sample was CD4+ T cells sorted from blood, taken at roughly week 53, from a patient treated with tofacitinib. These receptors were taken from a human donor with alopecia areata.

V usage is TRBV2 and J usage is TRBJ1-6; the D is unclear. This CDR3 is built from 14 residues. With 7 bases removed from V and 8 bases from J, the gap between germline ends came to 15 bases. The germline V gene encodes CDR1 SNHLY and CDR2 FYNNEI. CDR3 residues: CASIERQGYSPLHF. CDR3 coding DNA: TGTGCCAGCATCGAGAGACAAGGCTATTCACCCCTCCACTTT.

This clone turned up a few times. The genes are TRBV12-5 and TRBJ2-6; the match to TRBD1 covers 9 bases. CDR3 size: 16 residues. V shed 2 bases, J shed 2 bases, and the junction held 1 base outside the gene matches. Germline assignment: CDR1 LGHNT and CDR2 FRNRAP. As DNA, the CDR3 is TGTGCTAGTGGTTTGACAGGGGGCGCTGGGGCCAACGTCCTGACTTTC. Its protein product is CASGLTGGAGANVLTF.

The genes are TRBV13 and TRBJ2-7; maybe TRBD1 (6 bases). In germline, CDR1 is PRHDT, CDR2 FYEKMQ (reference sequence). The CDR3 consists of 15 residues. The V end lost 0 bases, the J end lost 0 bases, and 9 bases lay between the germline ends. DNA for the CDR3: TGTGCCAGCAGCTTAGGGAGGGGGAGCTCCTACGAGCAGTACTTC. This translates into CASSLGRGSSYEQYF. The whole variable domain, remainder taken from reference TRBV13 and TRBJ2-7, is AAGVIQSPRHLIKEKRETATLKCYPIPRHDTVYWYQQGPGQDPQFLISFYEKMQSDKGSIPDRFSAQQFSDYHSELNMSSLELGDSALYFCASSLGRGSSYEQYFGPGTRLTVT.

The chain employs TRBV5-4 and TRBJ2-2; D remains ambiguous. CDR1 is SGHNT, CDR2 YYREEE, per germline (reference sequence). The CDR3 is 13 residues long. V lost 4 bases, J lost 9 bases, and 13 bases lay in between. DNA of the CDR3: TGTGCCAGCAGCCACCTCCGGCGCCGGGAGCTGTTTTTT. Translated, it gives CASSHLRRRELFF.

The V gene is TRBV27, the J gene TRBJ1-1; D gene ambiguous. Trimming removed 4 bases at V and 2 bases at J, with 8 bases between. The CDR3 has 13 residues. Germline lookup yields CDR1 MNHEY and CDR2 SMNVEV (reference sequence). DNA of the CDR3: TGTGCCAGCAGTTGGGTTGGAAACACTGAAGCTTTCTTT. Protein product: CASSWVGNTEAFF.

The V call is TRBV5-1, the J call TRBJ1-6; a possible D gene is TRBD1 (5 bases). Looked up from germline, CDR1 is SGHRS and CDR2 is YFSETQ. Trimming stripped 6 bases from V and 7 bases from J, with 11 bases between. CDR3 length: 13 residues. The CDR3 sequence is CASNWGQNSPLHF. DNA of the CDR3: TGCGCCAGCAATTGGGGCCAGAATTCACCCCTCCACTTT.

This chain uses TRBV7-3 with TRBJ2-2, with D maybe TRBD2 (5 bases). The CDR3 covers 15 residues. V was trimmed by 5 bases and J by 5 bases, leaving 15 bases between them. CDR1 and CDR2 (germline): SGHTA, FQGTGA. The CDR3 reads CASSPSGWRTGELFF. The DNA of the CDR3 is TGTGCCAGCAGCCCCTCGGGATGGCGAACCGGGGAGCTGTTTTTT.

The chain employs TRBV4-1 and TRBJ2-3; D might be TRBD1 (5 bases). The CDR3 is 16 amino acids. Germline assignment: CDR1 MGHRA and CDR2 YSYEKL. Trimming left V 2 bases short and J 3 bases short, with 15 bases between. CDR3 protein: CASSQKRGMRTDTQYF. DNA of the CDR3: TGCGCCAGCAGCCAAAAAAGGGGAATGCGGACAGATACGCAGTATTTT.

The rearrangement uses TRBV4-1 and TRBJ2-5; 10 nucleotides line up with TRBD1. The junction had 5 bases not matched to a gene; V was cut back by 1 base and J by 6 bases. The germline V gene has CDR1 MGHRA and CDR2 YSYEKL. This CDR3 is 15 amino acids long. The CDR3 loop is CASSQGGQGRKTQYF. The CDR3 DNA reads TGCGCCAGCAGCCAAGGGGGACAGGGGAGGAAGACCCAGTACTTC.

Remarks on this clone: This clone may be a read error of a much larger clone one base away. The V call is TRBV7-2, the J call TRBJ2-5, with no clear D. The CDR3 totals 11 residues. Germline V lookup: CDR1 SGHTA, CDR2 FQGNSA. Trimming removed 5 bases from V and 2 bases from J, with 3 bases in between. The CDR3 loop is CASSAQETQYF. For the CDR3, the DNA is TGTGCCAGCAGCGCACAAGAGACCCAGTACTTC.

The V gene is TRBV7-6, the J gene TRBJ2-5; tentative D call: TRBD1 (6 bases). Germline CDR1 reads SGHVS; CDR2 reads FNYEAQ. The CDR3 has 17 residues. V gave up 5 bases and J gave up 1 base, with 20 bases separating them. The CDR3 DNA reads as TGTGCCAGCAGCGTAACCGGGACACCCAACCCCCAAGAGACCCAGTACTTC. Translating it yields CASSVTGTPNPQETQYF. The full variable domain, in which reference TRBV7-6 and TRBJ2-5 provide the parts outside the CDR3, is GAGVSQSPRYKVTKRGQDVALRCDPISGHVSLYWYRQALGQGPEFLTYFNYEAQQDKSGLPNDRFSAERPEGSISTLTIQRTEQRDSAMYRCASSVTGTPNPQETQYFGPGTRLLVL.

Ten or more counts support this clone. Distinct nucleotide sequences in the sample also encode this CDR3. The chain joins TRBV29-1 to TRBJ2-3; maybe TRBD2 (7 bases). The V gene lost 3 bases and the J gene lost 6 bases, with 13 bases spanning the gap. The CDR3 is 13 residues long. Germline V CDR1 and CDR2: SQVTM, ANQGSEA. The DNA for the CDR3 is TGCAGCGTTGACCGGGGGGCCCTCGATACGCAGTATTTT. It codes for CSVDRGALDTQYF.

The chain has TRBV27 and TRBJ2-7; the match to TRBD1 covers 9 bases. CDR3 length: 16 residues. The V gene end was trimmed by 6 bases and the J gene end by 0 bases; junction bases not matched to a gene: 9. Germline-derived CDR1 and CDR2 are MNHEY and SMNVEV (reference sequence). CDR3 amino acids: CASRRPGTGISYEQYF. CDR3 DNA: TGTGCCAGCAGGCGCCCCGGGACAGGGATCTCCTACGAGCAGTACTTC.

V and J are TRBV6-5 and TRBJ1-3, with 7 bases lining up with TRBD1. This CDR3 is 14 amino acids long. V was pared by 2 bases and J by 4 bases, with 2 bases of the junction left unmatched. Germline lookup yields CDR1 MNHEY and CDR2 SVGAGI. The CDR3 bases are TGTGCCAGCAGTTACGACAGGGAGGGAAACACCATATATTTT. Its protein product is CASSYDREGNTIYF.

The chain is built from TRBV30 and TRBJ2-5; no reliable D call. Germline V gene data show CDR1 as GTSNPN and CDR2 as SVGIG (reference sequence). The CDR3 has 13 residues. Trimming pared 1 base from V and 12 bases from J, leaving 18 bases between. The CDR3 DNA sequence: TGTGCCTGGAGTGCCATTCACGTCCGGGTTAAGTACTTC. Encoded protein: CAWSAIHVRVKYF. Drawing the rest from reference TRBV30 and TRBJ2-5, the complete variable domain is SQTIHQWPATLVQPVGSPLSLECTVEGTSNPNLYWYRQAAGRGLQLLFYSVGIGQISSEVPQNLSASRPQDRQFILSSKKLLLSDSGFYLCAWSAIHVRVKYFGPGTRLLVL.

The J gene is TRBJ2-3, the V gene TRBV5-1; unclear D gene. The CDR3 runs to 15 residues. The V gene's germline CDR1 is SGHRS and CDR2 YFSETQ. V shed 4 bases and J shed 8 bases, with 20 bases lying between them. The DNA of the CDR3 is TGCGCCAGCAGCACGGCGACTGGAACTCTGGGTACGCAGTATTTT. It translates to CASSTATGTLGTQYF.

The chain is built from TRBV9 and TRBJ1-2; D possibly corresponds to TRBD1 (5 bases). CDR3 length: 12 residues. V dropped 0 bases and J dropped 11 bases, with 11 bases sitting between them. The germline CDR1 and CDR2 sequences are SGDLS and YYNGEE. CDR3 amino acids: CASSVVGEVYTF. For the CDR3, the DNA is TGTGCCAGCAGCGTAGTGGGGGAAGTTTACACCTTC.

The chain employs TRBV4-3 and TRBJ1-4, with 9 nucleotides matching TRBD1. V trimming: 0 bases; J trimming: 5 bases; junction bases outside the gene matches: 4. Germline loops: CDR1 LGHNA, CDR2 YSLEER. This CDR3 contains 16 residues. The CDR3 bases are TGCGCCAGCAGCCAAGATGGGGGACAGGGCAATGAAAAACTGTTTTTT. The encoded protein is CASSQDGGQGNEKLFF.

The gene calls are TRBV30 and TRBJ2-7, with D uncertain. In germline, CDR1 is GTSNPN, CDR2 SVGIG (reference sequence). Trimming stripped 2 bases from V and 7 bases from J, with 9 bases between. This CDR3 spans 11 amino acids. The CDR3 sequence is CAWSPMGEQYF. The CDR3 nucleotides are TGTGCCTGGAGTCCCATGGGGGAGCAGTACTTC.

J is TRBJ1-6 and V is TRBV6-5, with D maybe TRBD1 (5 bases). The CDR3 is made up of 15 amino acids. The germline CDR1 and CDR2 sequences are MNHEY and SVGAGI. V lost 2 bases to trimming and J lost 5 bases, with 10 bases between them. CDR3: CASSYGRRDNSPLHF. DNA of the CDR3: TGTGCCAGCAGTTACGGTCGCAGGGATAATTCACCCCTCCACTTT.

The chain couples TRBV30 to TRBJ2-6; a possible D gene is TRBD1 (6 bases). V shed 3 bases and J shed 0 bases, with 18 bases lying between them. Germline V CDR1 and CDR2: GTSNPN, SVGIG (reference sequence). The CDR3 has 18 amino acids. CDR3 protein: CAWSRNRATISGANVLTF. Here the CDR3 DNA reads TGTGCCTGGAGCCGAAACAGGGCTACCATCTCTGGGGCCAACGTCCTGACTTTC.

This clone was detected a few times. The gene calls are TRBV25-1 and TRBJ1-2; D ambiguous. Trimming cost V 4 bases and J 8 bases, with 14 bases left between them. Germline CDR1 reads MGHDK; CDR2 reads SYGVNS. The CDR3 extends over 13 amino acids. This CDR3 is CASSGTGPSGYTF. CDR3 in DNA: TGTGCCAGCAGTGGGACCGGGCCCTCGGGCTACACCTTC.

This clone was seen more than once but under ten times. This chain connects TRBV15 to TRBJ1-6, with TRBD1 matching over 7 bases. Germline CDR1 reads LNHNV; CDR2 reads YYDKDF (reference sequence). V lost 5 bases, J lost 6 bases, and 7 bases stayed unmatched. The CDR3 is 15 residues long. CDR3 nucleotide sequence: TGTGCCACCAGCTTCCCCGGGACAGTTAATTCACCCCTCCACTTT. This sequence encodes CATSFPGTVNSPLHF.